Sequencing of this TCR beta chain was carried out in a study of identical twins. Study-wide results and caveats: Findings depended on cross-sectional statistics rather than tracking the same donors. Whereas memory repertoires showed no such difference, abundant cord blood beta clonotypes carried fewer insertions.

V was clipped by 4 bases and J by 4 bases; unmatched bases: 11. The CDR3 consists of 16 residues. In germline, CDR1 is MNHEY, CDR2 SVGAGI. With regard to this clonotype: The antigen remains unidentified.

Unique molecular identifiers were present on the cDNA, which also gained a universal primer site by template switching. TCRdb reprocessed the 5' RACE reads via MiXCR and lists one record per CDR3 protein. The sample lists about 340,000 distinct CDR3 sequences, approximately 8.8% seen once, with 8.5% to 10% in the top ten. The chain is built from TRBV6-5 and TRBJ2-5, with 8 bases fitting TRBD2. The receptor's source is a woman between 45 and 65 years old in good health. Sequencing was carried out using naive T cells sorted from blood. The CDR3 here is CASSLLPGLVGETQYF. The CDR3 nucleotides read TGTGCCAGCAGTTTACTACCGGGACTAGTCGGAGAGACCCAGTACTTC.